This TCR beta chain comes out of a study of blood T cell repertoires in COVID-19. Study information: Sites across the United States, Italy and Spain contributed samples from acute and convalescent COVID-19.

V lost 0 bases to trimming and J lost 4 bases, with 6 bases between them. The CDR3 runs to 14 residues. Germline-derived CDR1 and CDR2 are LGHNA and YSLEER. TCRdb's table, derived via immunoSEQ multiplex PCR, lists solely in-frame clones and lacks some. The table lists just over 650,000 clones, about nine tenths of them singletons, with more than 0.25% in the top ten. Specimen: peripheral blood. The V gene is TRBV4-3, the J gene TRBJ2-2, with D uncertain. This TCR was sampled from a young woman with acute or convalescent COVID-19. In DNA form, the CDR3 reads TGCGCCAGCAGCCAAGAGACAAGCACCGGGGAGCTGTTTTTT. Its protein product is CASSQETSTGELFF.